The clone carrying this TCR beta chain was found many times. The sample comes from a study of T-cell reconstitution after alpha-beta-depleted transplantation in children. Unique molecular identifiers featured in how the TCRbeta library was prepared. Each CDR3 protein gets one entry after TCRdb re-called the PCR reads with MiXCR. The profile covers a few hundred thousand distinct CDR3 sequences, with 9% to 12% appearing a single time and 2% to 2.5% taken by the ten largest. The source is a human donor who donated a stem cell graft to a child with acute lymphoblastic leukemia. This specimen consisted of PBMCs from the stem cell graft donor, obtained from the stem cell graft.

CDR3 protein: CSAFKPGTDTQYF. DNA for the CDR3: TGCAGTGCTTTCAAACCGGGCACAGATACGCAGTATTTT. The chain couples TRBV20-1 to TRBJ2-3; D is ambiguous. CDR3 length equals 13 residues. V was clipped by 5 bases and J by 1 base, with 10 bases between them. Germline CDR1 reads DFQATT; CDR2 reads SNEGSKA (reference sequence).